The 17 T cell receptor beta chains below were found in one sample sequenced in a study of T-cell reconstitution after alpha-beta-depleted transplantation in children. Construction of the TCRbeta library involved unique molecular identifiers. In TCRdb, the PCR reads were re-called with MiXCR into one record per CDR3 protein. The sample yields over 150,000 distinct CDR3 sequences, roughly 15% seen once. Specimen: PBMCs from the stem cell graft donor, collected from the stem cell graft. The receptors were sampled from a human donor who donated a stem cell graft to a child with acute lymphoblastic leukemia.

In its sample, this clonotype was seen many times. CDR3 DNA: TGCAGTGCTAGAGGGACAGGGAGCTCCTACGAGCAGTACTTC. Translating it yields CSARGTGSSYEQYF. The V gene is TRBV20-1, the J gene TRBJ2-7, with TRBD1 matching over 8 bases. The CDR3 extends over 14 amino acids. Germline lookup yields CDR1 DFQATT and CDR2 SNEGSKA (reference sequence). V shed 1 base and J 0 bases; nucleotides not matched to a gene: 2.

This clonotype was found many times. The chain combines TRBV29-1 with TRBJ2-1, with D uncertain. In germline, CDR1 is SQVTM, CDR2 ANQGSEA. CDR3 length equals 10 residues. Trimming took 6 bases from V and 13 from J, leaving 13 bases between them. Here the CDR3 reads CSVRNLGQFF. The CDR3 coding sequence is TGCAGCGTCCGGAACCTAGGACAGTTCTTC.

A remark on this clonotype: A much larger clone lies one base from this, so it may be a read error. The chain uses TRBV20-1 and TRBJ2-1; 10 bases agree with TRBD1. Germline V lookup: CDR1 DFQATT, CDR2 SNEGSKA (reference sequence). The CDR3 is 14 residues long. Trimming took 3 bases from V and 5 from J; bases not matched to a gene: 4. The CDR3 DNA is TGCAGTGCTAGCGGGACAGGGGTCGACAATGAGCAGTTCTTC. It specifies CSASGTGVDNEQFF.

Only a few counts were recorded for this clonotype. V is TRBV11-2 and J is TRBJ1-5; 7 bases are a match to TRBD1. This CDR3 comprises 17 residues. After removal of 1 base from V and 6 bases from J, the junction contained 12 bases not matched to a gene. Germline assignment: CDR1 SGHAT and CDR2 FQNNGV. This chain's CDR3 is CASSLGGRGGRGQPQHF. CDR3 nucleotide sequence: TGTGCCAGCAGCTTAGGGGGGAGAGGGGGCCGGGGTCAGCCCCAGCATTTT.

This clonotype was seen ten or more times. The chain combines TRBV5-1 with TRBJ2-2; TRBD1 matches 9 bases. Germline V gives CDR1 SGHRS, CDR2 YFSETQ. This CDR3 spans 14 amino acids. V dropped 4 bases and J dropped 7; count of bases not matched to a gene: 5. In DNA form, the CDR3 reads TGCGCCAGCAGCGAGCGACAGGGGGACGGGGAGCTGTTTTTT. This codes for CASSERQGDGELFF.

This clonotype was picked up many times. V and J are TRBV10-3 and TRBJ2-1; 9 bases are shared with TRBD2. Germline V gene lookup returns CDR1 ENHRY and CDR2 SYGVKD. With 4 bases clipped from V and 6 bases from J, the junction kept 4 bases outside the gene matches. The CDR3 length is 14 residues. Here the CDR3 reads CAISGLAGSNEQFF. The CDR3 DNA sequence: TGTGCCATCAGTGGCCTAGCGGGATCCAATGAGCAGTTCTTC.

There are many counts of this clonotype. The rearrangement links TRBV5-1 to TRBJ2-1, with D tentatively TRBD2 (6 bases). This CDR3 region has 17 residues. Trimming shortened V by 3 bases and J by 5 bases, and 21 bases separated the two germline ends. Germline V gene data show CDR1 as SGHRS and CDR2 as YFSETQ. CDR3 amino acids: CASSSTPWDLSHNEQFF. Written as DNA, the CDR3 is TGCGCCAGCAGCTCCACCCCATGGGACTTGTCCCACAATGAGCAGTTCTTC.

This clonotype was observed a few times. The chain uses TRBV4-1 and TRBJ1-3; a possible D gene is TRBD1 (5 bases). The ends were cut back, 0 bases at V and 7 bases at J, with 16 bases in the middle. Germline V gene sequence: CDR1 MGHRA, CDR2 YSYEKL. The CDR3 consists of 16 residues. CDR3 nucleotide sequence: TGCGCCAGCAGCCAAGATGACGGGGGAAAGCGGAACACCATATATTTT. It codes for CASSQDDGGKRNTIYF.

This clonotype was recorded many times. The V call is TRBV20-1, the J call TRBJ2-1; the match to TRBD1 covers 8 bases. The junction had 8 bases not matched to a gene; V was cut back by 3 bases and J by 4 bases. The length of the CDR3 is 15 residues. The germline gives CDR1 DFQATT, CDR2 SNEGSKA (reference sequence). The CDR3 reads CSASPRTGNYNEQFF. The CDR3 region has the DNA TGCAGTGCTAGTCCTCGGACAGGGAATTACAATGAGCAGTTCTTC.

The chain couples TRBV5-4 to TRBJ2-7, with D perhaps being TRBD1 or TRBD2 (5 bases each). The germline V and J ends were trimmed by 4 bases and 7 bases, with 21 bases remaining between them. The CDR3 has 15 amino acids. The V gene's germline CDR1 is SGHNT and CDR2 YYREEE (reference sequence). The CDR3 protein is CASSLRGGLVWEQYF. The CDR3 nucleotides read TGTGCCAGCAGCCTCCGGGGCGGGCTGGTTTGGGAGCAGTACTTC.

About this clonotype itself: This sequence may be a read error, since a much larger clone differs from it by one base. The genes are TRBV12-3 or TRBV12-4 and TRBJ2-7; 7 nucleotides match TRBD2. CDR3 length equals 14 residues. The V segment lost 6 bases and the J segment 7 bases; nucleotides outside the gene matches: 12. In nucleotides, the CDR3 is TGTGCCAGCAGGCTGCCTAGCGGAACGGGAGAGCAGTACTTC. As protein: CASRLPSGTGEQYF.

At least ten counts were recorded for this clonotype. The rearrangement links TRBV5-1 to TRBJ1-5; D remains unclear. V dropped 4 bases and J dropped 3 bases, with 14 bases sitting between them. The germline CDR1 and CDR2 sequences are SGHRS and YFSETQ. This CDR3 region has 15 residues. CDR3 sequence reads: CASSPEGSNNQPQHF. The CDR3 region has the DNA TGCGCCAGCAGCCCGGAGGGAAGCAACAATCAGCCCCAGCATTTT.

This clonotype was seen repeatedly, ten times or more. V usage is TRBV4-2 and J usage is TRBJ2-1, with D maybe TRBD2 (6 bases). CDR3 length: 14 amino acids. Germline V gene sequence: CDR1 LGHNA, CDR2 YNFKEQ. V lost 0 bases to trimming and J lost 8 bases, with 11 bases between them. The CDR3 sequence: CASSQDWSSDEQFF. In nucleotides, the CDR3 is TGTGCCAGCAGCCAAGATTGGTCTAGCGATGAGCAGTTCTTC.

This clonotype was detected a few times. This rearrangement joins TRBV7-2 to TRBJ2-3; D is unclear. The V gene's germline CDR1 is SGHTA and CDR2 FQGNSA. The CDR3 is made up of 13 amino acids. V shed 1 base and J shed 5 bases, with 7 bases lying between them. CDR3 sequence (DNA): TGTGCCAGCAGCTTAGTGCGGAAAGATACGCAGTATTTT. Protein sequence: CASSLVRKDTQYF.

This clonotype was detected ten times or more. V is TRBV20-1 and J is TRBJ2-3; 14 bases are shared with TRBD2. The V gene end was trimmed by 1 base and the J gene end by 6 bases; junction bases not matched to a gene: 6. This CDR3 has 16 residues. Germline V lookup: CDR1 DFQATT, CDR2 SNEGSKA (reference sequence). CDR3 DNA sequence: TGCAGTGCTAGAGGAACGGGACTAGCGGGAGCGGATACGCAGTATTTT. Its protein product is CSARGTGLAGADTQYF.

A word on this clonotype: A much more abundant neighbour one base away suggests this may be a read error. The V and J genes are TRBV11-1 and TRBJ2-7; D perhaps matches TRBD1 (6 bases). Germline assignment: CDR1 SGHAT and CDR2 FQDESV (reference sequence). The V end lost 1 base, the J end lost 2 bases, and 15 bases lay between the germline ends. The CDR3 is 16 amino acids. Here the CDR3 reads CASSLVSGHRAYEQYF. CDR3 nucleotides: TGTGCCAGCAGCTTAGTCAGTGGGCACAGGGCCTACGAGCAGTACTTC.

This clonotype has at least ten counts. The chain carries TRBV7-9 and TRBJ1-2; D uncertain. Germline CDR1 reads SEHNR; CDR2 reads FQNEAQ (reference sequence). Trimming removed 5 bases from V and 4 bases from J, with 8 bases in between. The CDR3 is 12 residues long. This chain's CDR3 is CASSPDTYGYTF. The CDR3 region has the DNA TGTGCCAGCAGCCCCGACACCTATGGCTACACCTTC.